The 11 T cell receptor beta chains below were found in one sample sequenced in a study of blood T cell repertoires in COVID-19. Using immunoSEQ multiplex PCR, the repertoire was profiled, and TCRdb retains in-frame clones only, with some absent. The sample gives around 72,000 clones, 75% to 90% of which show up once; about 20% is in the top ten. Input material: peripheral blood. All receptors derive from an elderly woman with acute or convalescent COVID-19.

The V gene is TRBV15, the J gene TRBJ1-1, with D unresolved. Trimming took off 0 bases at V and 0 bases at J, with 14 bases between the two ends. Per germline, CDR1 LNHNV and CDR2 YYDKDF (reference sequence). The CDR3 consists of 17 residues. The CDR3 sequence: CATSRESWASLNTEAFF. Here the CDR3 DNA reads TGTGCCACCAGCAGAGAATCATGGGCCAGCTTGAACACTGAAGCTTTCTTT.

The gene calls are TRBV7-9 and TRBJ1-2; unclear D gene. Germline loops: CDR1 SEHNR, CDR2 FQNEAQ (reference sequence). This CDR3 spans 15 amino acids. The V end lost 3 bases, the J end lost 6 bases, and 17 bases lay between the germline ends. CDR3 sequence reads: CASSFSNQWQDGYTF. In DNA, the CDR3 is TGTGCCAGCAGCTTCTCCAATCAATGGCAGGATGGCTACACCTTC.

The V gene is TRBV3-1 (or the pseudogene TRBV3-2), the J gene TRBJ1-3, with D possibly TRBD1 on 5 matching bases. This CDR3 region has 15 residues. V lost 3 bases and J lost 0, with 9 bases in between. Germline lookup yields CDR1 LGHDT and CDR2 YNNKEL (reference sequence). The CDR3 DNA follows: TGTGCCAGCAGCCAGACGGACACCTCTGGAAACACCATATATTTT. Translated, it gives CASSQTDTSGNTIYF.

The rearrangement uses TRBV5-4 and TRBJ2-3; D is perhaps TRBD1 (5 bases). V was shortened by 0 bases and J by 0 bases, with 17 bases between the two germline ends. CDR1 and CDR2 (germline): SGHNT, YYREEE (reference sequence). The CDR3 length is 18 residues. CDR3 sequence reads: CASSLEGGAGLSTDTQYF. CDR3 DNA sequence: TGTGCCAGCAGCTTGGAAGGTGGGGCAGGGTTGAGCACAGATACGCAGTATTTT.

The CDR3 coding sequence is TGTGCCAGTAGTCCTGGGACAGGGGTCTACAATGAGCAGTTCTTC. Its protein is CASSPGTGVYNEQFF. The chain joins TRBV19 to TRBJ2-1; 10 bases align to TRBD1. This CDR3 region has 15 residues. After removal of 5 bases from V and 3 bases from J, the junction contained 4 bases not matched to a gene. Germline V gene lookup returns CDR1 LNHDA and CDR2 SQIVND (reference sequence).

This chain uses TRBV11-2 with TRBJ2-7; possibly TRBD1 for D (5 bases). Germline loops: CDR1 SGHAT, CDR2 FQNNGV. V gave up 0 bases and J gave up 9 bases, with 12 bases separating them. The CDR3 runs 13 residues. CDR3 bases: TGTGCCAGCAGCTTAGATTTCCAGGGCGGGCAGTACTTC. It codes for CASSLDFQGGQYF.

The V call is TRBV5-1, the J call TRBJ2-1, with TRBD1 matching 10 bases. The CDR3 spans 15 residues. Unmatched junction bases numbered 12, after V lost 6 bases and J lost 9 bases. CDR1 and CDR2 from the germline V gene are SGHRS and YFSETQ. In nucleotides, the CDR3 is TGCGCCAGCACGCCCGCGGGACAGGGGTCGGGTGAGCAGTTCTTC. Protein product: CASTPAGQGSGEQFF.

The chain is built from TRBV12-3 or TRBV12-4 and TRBJ1-1, with D hard to call. With 5 bases removed from V and 1 base from J, the gap between germline ends came to 5 bases. This CDR3 has 12 residues. The CDR3 here is CASSPQNTEAFF. CDR3 in DNA: TGTGCCAGCAGTCCCCAGAACACTGAAGCTTTCTTT.

The chain links TRBV6-1 to TRBJ1-2, with a possible D match to TRBD1 (5 bases). Trimming cost V 2 bases and J 3 bases, with 13 bases left between them. This CDR3 is 15 amino acids long. Germline assignment: CDR1 MNHNS and CDR2 SASEGT. The CDR3 loop reads CASSERQKEDYGYTF. The CDR3 nucleotides read TGTGCCAGCAGTGAAAGACAGAAGGAAGACTATGGCTACACCTTC.

This clone was counted once. The J gene is TRBJ2-5, the V gene TRBV24-1; perhaps TRBD1 as D (5 bases). From germline, CDR1 is KGHDR and CDR2 SFDVKD. V was pared by 2 bases and J by 5 bases, with 11 bases between. The CDR3 covers 14 residues. The CDR3 sequence is CATSDSRGVETQYF. The CDR3 nucleotides read TGTGCCACCAGTGATTCAAGGGGTGTTGAGACCCAGTACTTC.

The chain is built from TRBV6-1 and TRBJ1-2, with D unresolved. The V and J ends lost 2 bases and 4 bases respectively, with 8 bases between them. The V gene's germline CDR1 is MNHNS and CDR2 SASEGT. The CDR3 has 13 residues. The CDR3 here is CASSENNGYGYTF. CDR3 coding DNA: TGTGCCAGCAGTGAAAACAATGGCTATGGCTACACCTTC.